Listed below are T cell receptor beta chains from one sample, sequenced in a study of Ad26.COV2.S vaccination and SARS-CoV-2 variants. Sequencing was performed with immunoSEQ multiplex PCR; in TCRdb, only in-frame clones are kept and a portion is missing. The profile shows 360,000 or so clones, 80% to 90% of them singletons. The sequencing used peripheral blood, collected in a trial of Ad26.COV2.S vaccine versus placebo. These receptors were obtained from a person aged 18-65 years who received the Ad26.COV2.S COVID-19 vaccine or a placebo. CDR3s include the opening cysteine and the closing phenylalanine or tryptophan. The D gene is left open where the match is weak. Not every row has a clone size; where given, it reads once, few, many or a size class.

>.|TRBV30|TRBJ1-3|.
CAWSGGSGNTIYF
TGTGCCTGGAGTGGGGGGTCAGGAAACACCATATATTTT
>TRBD1|TRBV9|TRBJ2-7|.
CASSAGQSYEQYF
TGTGCCAGCAGCGCGGGACAGTCCTACGAGCAGTACTTC
>.|TRBV5-1|TRBJ1-6|.
CASTHEQAASNSPLHF
TGCGCCAGCACCCACGAACAGGCCGCTTCTAATTCACCCCTCCACTTT
>.|TRBV6-6|TRBJ2-7|.
CASSRGTVGYEQYF
TGTGCCAGCAGTCGGGGGACGGTGGGATACGAGCAGTACTTC
>TRBD1|TRBV19|TRBJ1-5|.
CASSIGGQGNQPQHF
TGTGCCAGTAGTATAGGGGGACAGGGCAATCAGCCCCAGCATTTT
>.|TRBV20-1|TRBJ1-5|.
CSASAYSNQPQHF
TGCAGTGCTAGTGCGTATAGCAATCAGCCCCAGCATTTT
>.|TRBV27|TRBJ1-6|.
CASSFGTSSYNSPLHF
TGTGCCAGCAGTTTTGGCACCTCCTCCTATAATTCACCCCTCCACTTT
>.|TRBV14|TRBJ2-7|.
CASSPLGRLDEQYF
TGTGCCAGCAGCCCCCTGGGCAGGCTCGACGAGCAGTACTTC
>.|TRBV6-6|TRBJ2-2|once
CASSYSEVGELFF
TGTGCCAGCAGTTACTCAGAGGTCGGGGAGCTGTTTTTT
>TRBD1|TRBV11-1|TRBJ2-3|.
CASSFERQGTQYF
TGTGCCAGCAGCTTTGAGCGACAGGGCACGCAGTATTTT
>TRBD2|TRBV6-5|TRBJ2-7|.
CASSLRPGTSIYEQYF
TGTGCCAGCAGTTTACGCCCGGGGACTAGCATCTACGAGCAGTACTTC
>TRBD2|TRBV4-3|TRBJ2-3|.
CASSRTGLAGGSTDTQYF
TGCGCCAGCAGCCGCACGGGACTAGCGGGGGGCAGCACAGATACGCAGTATTTT
>.|TRBV7-9|TRBJ1-1|.
CASSLGNGLDPEAFF
TGTGCCAGCAGCTTAGGAAACGGGTTAGACCCTGAAGCTTTCTTT
>TRBD1|TRBV12-5|TRBJ1-1|.
CASGSSGGWGTEAFF
TGTGCTAGTGGTTCCTCAGGGGGCTGGGGGACTGAAGCTTTCTTT
>.|TRBV6-2/TRBV6-3|TRBJ1-5|.
CASSYAEVGGQPQHF
TGTGCCAGCAGTTACGCCGAGGTCGGAGGTCAGCCCCAGCATTTT
>.|TRBV14|TRBJ2-7|.
CASRSVASYEQYF
TGTGCCAGCAGGTCTGTGGCTTCCTACGAGCAGTACTTC
>TRBD1|TRBV3-1/TRBV3-2|TRBJ1-1|.
CASSQDRDRGAFF
TGTGCCAGCAGCCAAGATCGTGACAGGGGAGCTTTCTTT
>TRBD2|TRBV6-6|TRBJ2-1|.
CASSSESGGSYNEQFF
TGTGCCAGCAGTTCAGAGAGCGGGGGTTCCTACAATGAGCAGTTCTTC
>.|TRBV4-3|TRBJ1-3|.
CASSQDMGFGNTIYF
TGCGCCAGCAGCCAAGATATGGGTTTTGGAAACACCATATATTTT
>TRBD1|TRBV5-4|TRBJ2-1|once
CASSLGGDRGANEQFF
TGTGCCAGCAGCTTGGGAGGGGACAGGGGGGCCAATGAGCAGTTCTTC
>.|TRBV11-3|TRBJ2-1|.
CASSSFRGPEQFF
TGTGCCAGCAGCTCCTTCCGGGGCCCAGAGCAGTTCTTC
>TRBD2|TRBV28|TRBJ2-3|.
CASSRAGAPDTQYF
TGTGCCAGCAGTAGAGCGGGGGCTCCAGATACGCAGTATTTT
>.|TRBV13|TRBJ2-3|.
CASSLEAASTDTQYF
TGTGCCAGCAGCTTAGAGGCAGCTAGCACAGATACGCAGTATTTT
>.|TRBV6-6|TRBJ1-5|.
CASSYSTRLNQPQHF
TGTGCCAGCAGTTACTCGACCAGGTTGAATCAGCCCCAGCATTTT
>TRBD1|TRBV7-9|TRBJ1-4|.
CASSLGTGAEKLFF
TGTGCCAGCAGCTTAGGGACAGGGGCTGAAAAACTGTTTTTT
>.|TRBV11-2|TRBJ2-1|.
CASSPNNRLRIVDNEQFF
TGTGCCAGCAGCCCAAACAATAGACTGAGGATAGTAGACAATGAGCAGTTCTTC
>TRBD1|TRBV27|TRBJ1-6|.
CASSLKGGTGLLPLHF
TGTGCCAGCAGTTTAAAAGGGGGGACAGGCCTTTTACCCCTCCACTTT
>.|TRBV19|TRBJ1-5|few
CASRGGGRGSYSNQPQHF
TGTGCCAGTAGGGGTGGGGGCCGGGGATCCTATAGCAATCAGCCCCAGCATTTT
>TRBD2|TRBV5-1|TRBJ2-1|.
CASSVRGGLEQFF
TGCGCCAGCAGCGTTCGGGGGGGCCTTGAGCAGTTCTTC
>.|TRBV7-9|TRBJ2-1|.
CASSLVRLAFEQFF
TGTGCCAGCAGCTTAGTCAGGCTAGCGTTCGAGCAGTTCTTC
>TRBD1|TRBV5-4|TRBJ2-2|.
CASSPGPTGGDGELFF
TGTGCCAGCAGCCCGGGCCCGACAGGGGGCGACGGGGAGCTGTTTTTT
>.|TRBV6-2/TRBV6-3|TRBJ1-2|few
CASSRTGFVGYGYTF
TGTGCCAGCAGCCGAACAGGGTTTGTTGGCTATGGCTACACCTTC
>TRBD1|TRBV6-5|TRBJ1-4|.
CASSRQGPNEKLFF
TGTGCCAGCAGTAGACAGGGGCCTAATGAAAAACTGTTTTTT
>.|TRBV11-2|TRBJ1-6|.
CASSLYASNFSSYNSPLHF
TGTGCCAGCAGCTTGTACGCCTCAAACTTTAGCTCCTATAATTCACCCCTCCACTTT
>TRBD1|TRBV4-3|TRBJ1-3|.
CASSQDGGRGSSGNTIYF
TGCGCCAGCAGCCAAGATGGGGGCAGGGGGAGTTCTGGAAACACCATATATTTT
>.|TRBV5-1|TRBJ1-6|once
CASSRGSQGYSPLHF
TGCGCCAGCAGTCGAGGAAGCCAGGGGTATTCACCCCTCCACTTT
>.|TRBV5-4|TRBJ1-2|.
CASSLPKQEGYGYTF
TGTGCCAGCAGCTTGCCTAAACAGGAGGGCTATGGCTACACCTTC
>.|TRBV3-1/TRBV3-2|TRBJ1-1|.
CASSQSPALNTEAFF
TGTGCCAGCAGCCAAAGTCCAGCTTTGAACACTGAAGCTTTCTTT
>.|TRBV3-1/TRBV3-2|TRBJ2-7|.
CASSLGLDSYEQYF
TGTGCCAGCAGCCTCGGACTGGACTCCTACGAGCAGTACTTC
>.|TRBV6-2/TRBV6-3|TRBJ1-5|.
CASSYSNPREPQHF
TGTGCCAGCAGTTACTCGAACCCCAGGGAGCCCCAGCATTTT
>.|TRBV5-8|TRBJ2-7|few
CASSFTNQLSSYEQYF
TGTGCCAGCAGCTTCACCAACCAGCTCAGCTCCTACGAGCAGTACTTC
>.|TRBV5-1|TRBJ1-2|.
CASSLGGERQLNGYTF
TGCGCCAGCAGCTTGGGGGGTGAACGCCAACTGAATGGCTACACCTTC
>TRBD1|TRBV6-5|TRBJ1-1|.
CASTRTGALNTEAFF
TGTGCCAGCACCAGGACAGGGGCGTTGAACACTGAAGCTTTCTTT
>.|TRBV5-1|TRBJ2-7|.
CASSDPPTYEQYF
TGCGCCAGCAGCGATCCACCGACCTACGAGCAGTACTTC
>TRBD1|TRBV24-1|TRBJ2-2|.
CATSDPRTGANTGELFF
TGTGCCACCAGTGACCCCCGGACAGGGGCGAACACCGGGGAGCTGTTTTTT
>TRBD1|TRBV7-8|TRBJ1-5|once
CASSLAGQHNQPQHF
TGTGCCAGCAGCTTAGCGGGACAGCACAATCAGCCCCAGCATTTT
>TRBD2|TRBV19|TRBJ2-1|.
CASSFTGGGNNEQFF
TGTGCCAGTAGTTTCACCGGCGGGGGGAATAATGAGCAGTTCTTC
>TRBD1|TRBV18|TRBJ1-1|.
CASSRTGVTEAFF
TGTGCCAGCTCGCGGACAGGGGTAACTGAAGCTTTCTTT